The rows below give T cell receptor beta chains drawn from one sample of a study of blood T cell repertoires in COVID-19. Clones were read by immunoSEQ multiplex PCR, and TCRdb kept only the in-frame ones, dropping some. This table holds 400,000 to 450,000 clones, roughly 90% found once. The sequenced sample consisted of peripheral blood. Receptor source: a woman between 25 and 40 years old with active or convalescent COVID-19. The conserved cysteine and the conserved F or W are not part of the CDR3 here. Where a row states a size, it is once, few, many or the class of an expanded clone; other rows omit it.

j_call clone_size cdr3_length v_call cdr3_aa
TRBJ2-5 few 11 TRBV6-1 ASSESLQETQY
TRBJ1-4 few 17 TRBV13 ASSSRITRGSSGNEKLF
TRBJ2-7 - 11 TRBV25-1 ASREASAYEQY
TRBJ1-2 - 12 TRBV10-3 ATWSGGLNYGYT
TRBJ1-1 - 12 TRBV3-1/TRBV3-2 ASSLQGLGTEAF
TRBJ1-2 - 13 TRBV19 ASSMTGQVHYGYT
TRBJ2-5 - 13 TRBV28 ASTWGRGGQETQY
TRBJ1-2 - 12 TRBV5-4 ASSIQGTNYGYT
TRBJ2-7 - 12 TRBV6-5 ASRSGQEIYEQY
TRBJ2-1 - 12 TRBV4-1 ASSQDVAVDEQF
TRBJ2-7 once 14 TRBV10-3 AISELTWDRGGEQY
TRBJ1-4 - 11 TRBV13 ASSNRDGEKLF
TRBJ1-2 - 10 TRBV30 AWSVGGVGYT
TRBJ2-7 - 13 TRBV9 ASSSMAGGAYEQY
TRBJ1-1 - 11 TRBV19 ASRDQGATEAF
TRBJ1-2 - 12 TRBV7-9 ASSPTGQLYGYT
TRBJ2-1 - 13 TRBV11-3 ASSPRTSGNNEQF
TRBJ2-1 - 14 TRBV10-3 AISESVGGVYNEQF
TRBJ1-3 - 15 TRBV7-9 ASSSVSSGHSGNTIY
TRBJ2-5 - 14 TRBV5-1 ASSLAGLAGQETQY
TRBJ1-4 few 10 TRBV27 ASTPDRIKLF
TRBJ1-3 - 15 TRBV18 ASSLQLGSSSGNTIY
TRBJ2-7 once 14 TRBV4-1 ASSQGTSGELYEQY
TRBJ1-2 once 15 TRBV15 ATSRDAPRTGGKGYT
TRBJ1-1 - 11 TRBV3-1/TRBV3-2 ASSQTVSTEAF
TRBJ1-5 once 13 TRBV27 ASSVAPPADRTQH